This T cell receptor beta chain was documented in a study of response to subunit inactivated influenza vaccine. One entry per CDR3 protein results from TCRdb running MiXCR on the RT-PCR reads. The profile shows just under 550,000 distinct CDR3 sequences, 20% to 25% of them singletons. In this sample, this clonotype turned up many times. Trimming shortened V by 0 bases and J by 0 bases, and 9 bases separated the two germline ends. Looked up from germline, CDR1 is SGHRS and CDR2 is YFSETQ. The CDR3 runs 15 residues. This sample was shared with a second study, whose subject was T cells expressing NK-cell markers. That report adds: Making the TCR beta cDNA relied on 5'RACE template switching with UMIs. These clonotypes, the leaders elsewhere, also led the CD3+CD56-NKG2C+ fraction in several donors.

Here the sequenced sample was CD4+ T cells sorted from PBMCs, taken about 11 days after vaccination. The chain carries TRBV5-1 and TRBJ2-5; D remains unclear. The sequence came from a man aged 50 or older who received an inactivated influenza vaccine. The CDR3 nucleotides read TGCGCCAGCAGCTTGGGTGGCAGGAACCAAGAGACCCAGTACTTC. Amino acid sequence: CASSLGGRNQETQYF.